Here is one TCR beta chain with its context. TCRdb's table, derived via immunoSEQ multiplex PCR, lists solely in-frame clones and lacks some. The sample consists of under 250,000 clones, around 85% of them appearing once. This sample is part of a study of blood T cell repertoires in COVID-19. Study context: PBMCs, B-cell-depleted T cells, or T cells provided the cDNA or gDNA that made up the material.

Germline trimming cut 3 bases from V and 5 bases from J; bases unmatched to any gene: 7. This CDR3 is built from 15 residues. In germline, CDR1 is MDHEN, CDR2 SYDVKM. The chain employs TRBV28 and TRBJ2-3; 8 nucleotides line up with TRBD2. Sequenced sample: peripheral blood. This TCR was sampled from a woman in her fifties or sixties with active or convalescent COVID-19. CDR3 sequence: CASSFWGLDVDTQYF. The CDR3 region has the DNA TGTGCCAGCAGTTTTTGGGGACTAGACGTAGATACGCAGTATTTT. Full variable domain (missing parts from reference TRBV28 and TRBJ2-3): DVKVTQSSRYLVKRTGEKVFLECVQDMDHENMFWYRQDPGLGLRLIYFSYDVKMKEKGDIPEGYSVSREKKERFSLILESASTNQTSMYLCASSFWGLDVDTQYFGPGTRLTVL.